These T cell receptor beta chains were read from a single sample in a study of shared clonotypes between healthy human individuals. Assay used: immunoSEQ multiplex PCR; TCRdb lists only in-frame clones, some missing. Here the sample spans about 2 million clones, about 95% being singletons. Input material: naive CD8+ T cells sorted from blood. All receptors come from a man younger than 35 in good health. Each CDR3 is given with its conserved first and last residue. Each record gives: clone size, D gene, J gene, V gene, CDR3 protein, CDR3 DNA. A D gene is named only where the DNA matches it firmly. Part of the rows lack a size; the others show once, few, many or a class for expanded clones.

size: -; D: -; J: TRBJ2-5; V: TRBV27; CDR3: CASSLPLFQQGQETQYF; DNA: TGTGCCAGCAGTTTACCCCTCTTCCAACAGGGCCAAGAGACCCAGTACTTC
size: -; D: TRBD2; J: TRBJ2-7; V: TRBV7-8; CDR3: CASSDARESSYEQYF; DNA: TGTGCCAGCAGCGACGCGCGGGAGAGCTCCTACGAGCAGTACTTC
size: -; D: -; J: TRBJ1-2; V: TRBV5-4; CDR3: CASSLSANYGYTF; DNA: TGTGCCAGCAGCTTGTCGGCTAACTATGGCTACACCTTC
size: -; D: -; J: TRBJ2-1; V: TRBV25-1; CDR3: CASSLPGAGNEQFF; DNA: TGTGCCAGCAGTTTACCGGGAGCCGGGAATGAGCAGTTCTTC
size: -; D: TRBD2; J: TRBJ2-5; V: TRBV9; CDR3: CASSVDGLAEETQYF; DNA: TGTGCCAGCAGCGTAGATGGACTAGCGGAAGAGACCCAGTACTTC
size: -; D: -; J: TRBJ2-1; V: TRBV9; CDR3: CASSVATGFEGLDEQFF; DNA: TGTGCCAGCAGCGTAGCTACGGGTTTCGAGGGTCTGGATGAGCAGTTCTTC
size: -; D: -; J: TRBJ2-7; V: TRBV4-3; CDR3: CASSQDQAYEQYF; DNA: TGCGCCAGCAGCCAAGATCAGGCATACGAGCAGTACTTC
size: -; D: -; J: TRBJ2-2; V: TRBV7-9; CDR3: CASSSLLVPPGGELFF; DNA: TGTGCCAGCAGCTCCCTCTTGGTTCCTCCGGGCGGGGAGCTGTTTTTT
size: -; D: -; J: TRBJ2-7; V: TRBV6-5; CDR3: CASSYGLTFYEQYF; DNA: TGTGCCAGCAGTTACGGGCTCACTTTCTACGAGCAGTACTTC
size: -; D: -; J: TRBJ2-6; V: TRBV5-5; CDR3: CASSSDGSSGANVLTF; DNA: TGTGCCAGCAGCTCGGACGGTAGCTCTGGGGCCAACGTCCTGACTTTC
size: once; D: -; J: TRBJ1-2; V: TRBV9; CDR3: CASSVSGDYGYTF; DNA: TGTGCCAGCAGCGTTTCTGGGGACTATGGCTACACCTTC
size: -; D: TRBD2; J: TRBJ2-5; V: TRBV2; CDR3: CASKKGGGVQETQYF; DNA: TGTGCCAGCAAGAAGGGCGGGGGGGTCCAAGAGACCCAGTACTTC
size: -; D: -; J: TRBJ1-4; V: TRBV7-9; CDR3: CASSSRTTNEKLFF; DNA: TGTGCCAGCAGCTCGAGGACAACTAATGAAAAACTGTTTTTT
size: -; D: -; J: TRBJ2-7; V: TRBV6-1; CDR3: CASSEVDTYEQYF; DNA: TGTGCCAGCAGTGAAGTGGACACCTACGAGCAGTACTTC
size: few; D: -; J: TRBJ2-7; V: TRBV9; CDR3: CASSVGGGTYEQYF; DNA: TGTGCCAGCAGCGTAGGGGGCGGCACCTACGAGCAGTACTTC
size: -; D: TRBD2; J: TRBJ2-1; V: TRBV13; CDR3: CASSLFGLAGVVTYNEQFF; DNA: TGTGCCAGCAGCTTATTCGGACTAGCGGGAGTTGTTACCTACAATGAGCAGTTCTTC
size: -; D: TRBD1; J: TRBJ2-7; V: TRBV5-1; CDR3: CASSMGQGANEQYF; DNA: TGCGCCAGCAGCATGGGACAGGGGGCGAACGAGCAGTACTTC
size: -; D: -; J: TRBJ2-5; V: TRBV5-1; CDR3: CASSPDFQETQYF; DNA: TGCGCCAGCAGCCCGGACTTCCAAGAGACCCAGTACTTC
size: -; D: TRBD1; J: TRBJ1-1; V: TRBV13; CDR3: CASSRTGGMNTEAFF; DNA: TGTGCCAGCAGCAGGACAGGGGGAATGAACACTGAAGCTTTCTTT
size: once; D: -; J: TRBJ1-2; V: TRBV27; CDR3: CASKGLETRNYGYTF; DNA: TGTGCCAGCAAAGGATTGGAAACCCGAAACTATGGCTACACCTTC
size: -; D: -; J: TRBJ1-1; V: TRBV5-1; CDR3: CASSLAQGMSLEAFF; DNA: TGCGCCAGCAGCTTGGCCCAGGGGATGAGCCTTGAAGCTTTCTTT
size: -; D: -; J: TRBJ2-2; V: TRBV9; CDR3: CASSVAYRDNANTGELFF; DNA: TGTGCCAGCAGCGTAGCCTACCGGGACAACGCGAACACCGGGGAGCTGTTTTTT
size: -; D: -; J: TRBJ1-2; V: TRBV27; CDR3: CASSLSVGFEVNGYTF; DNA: TGTGCCAGCAGTTTATCGGTTGGGTTCGAGGTTAACGGCTACACCTTC
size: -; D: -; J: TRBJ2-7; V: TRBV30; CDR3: CAVALAHSYEQYF; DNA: TGTGCAGTGGCCCTAGCCCACTCCTACGAGCAGTACTTC
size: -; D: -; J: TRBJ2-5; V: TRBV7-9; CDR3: CASSQKDREAETQYF; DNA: TGTGCCAGCAGCCAAAAGGACCGCGAAGCAGAGACCCAGTACTTC
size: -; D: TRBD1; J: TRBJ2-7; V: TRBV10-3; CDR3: CAISDRDRALYEQYF; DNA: TGTGCCATCAGTGACCGGGACAGGGCGCTCTACGAGCAGTACTTC
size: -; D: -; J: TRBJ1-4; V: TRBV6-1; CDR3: CASSEIALNEKLFF; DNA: TGTGCCAGCAGTGAAATTGCTCTTAATGAAAAACTGTTTTTT
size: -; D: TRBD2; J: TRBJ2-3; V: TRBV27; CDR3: CASSLLAGPSTDTQYF; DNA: TGTGCCAGCAGTTTACTAGCGGGGCCATCCACAGATACGCAGTATTTT
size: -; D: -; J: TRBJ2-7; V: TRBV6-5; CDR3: CASSSDGGSYEQYF; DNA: TGTGCCAGCAGTAGCGACGGAGGCTCCTACGAGCAGTACTTC
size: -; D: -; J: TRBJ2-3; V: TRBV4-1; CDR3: CASSLGPEADTQYF; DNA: TGCGCCAGCAGCCTGGGTCCCGAGGCAGATACGCAGTATTTT
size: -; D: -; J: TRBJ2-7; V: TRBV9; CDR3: CASRGWPDF; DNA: TGTGCCAGCAGGGGGTGGCCCGACTTC
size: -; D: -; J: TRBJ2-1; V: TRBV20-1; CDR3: CSAYYNEQFF; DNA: TGCAGTGCTTATTACAATGAGCAGTTCTTC
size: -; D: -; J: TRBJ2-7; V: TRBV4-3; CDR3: CASSQGVATYEQYF; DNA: TGCGCCAGCAGCCAAGGCGTCGCCACCTACGAGCAGTACTTC
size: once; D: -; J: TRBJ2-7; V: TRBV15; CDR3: CATSIGEGYEQYF; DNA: TGTGCCACCAGCATAGGAGAGGGTTACGAGCAGTACTTC
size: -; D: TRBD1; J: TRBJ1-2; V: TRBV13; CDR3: CASSVDRGDGGYTF; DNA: TGTGCCAGCAGCGTGGACAGGGGGGACGGTGGCTACACCTTC
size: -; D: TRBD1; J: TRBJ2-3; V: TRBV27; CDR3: CASSTRDSWISTDTQYF; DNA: TGTGCCAGCAGTACCCGGGACAGTTGGATAAGCACAGATACGCAGTATTTT
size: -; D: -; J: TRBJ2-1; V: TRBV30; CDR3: CAWSPTSWEQFF; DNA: TGTGCCTGGAGTCCGACCTCCTGGGAGCAGTTCTTC
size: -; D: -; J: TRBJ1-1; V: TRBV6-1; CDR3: CASSEEYRVIGVRDTEAFF; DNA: TGTGCCAGCAGTGAGGAATACAGGGTGATAGGGGTAAGGGACACTGAAGCTTTCTTT
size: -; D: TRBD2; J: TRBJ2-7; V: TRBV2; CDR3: CASSAGTRYEQYF; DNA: TGTGCCAGCAGTGCCGGGACTAGATACGAGCAGTACTTC
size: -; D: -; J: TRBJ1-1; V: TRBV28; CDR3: CASSLVNTEAFF; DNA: TGTGCCAGCAGTTTAGTGAACACTGAAGCTTTCTTT
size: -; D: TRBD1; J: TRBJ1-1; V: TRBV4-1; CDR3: CASSLWDRGTEAFF; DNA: TGCGCCAGCAGCCTATGGGACAGGGGTACTGAAGCTTTCTTT
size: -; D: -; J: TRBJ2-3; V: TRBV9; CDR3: CASSVGVWVTDTQYF; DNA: TGTGCCAGCAGCGTAGGAGTTTGGGTCACAGATACGCAGTATTTT
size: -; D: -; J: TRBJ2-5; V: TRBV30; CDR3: CAWRHGQFVQETQYF; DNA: TGTGCCTGGAGGCATGGACAGTTTGTGCAAGAGACCCAGTACTTC
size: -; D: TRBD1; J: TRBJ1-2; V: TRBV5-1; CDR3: CASSSPGQGYGYTF; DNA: TGCGCCAGCAGCTCACCGGGACAGGGGTATGGCTACACCTTC
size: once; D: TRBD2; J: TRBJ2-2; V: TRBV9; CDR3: CASSAERGVNTGELFF; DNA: TGTGCCAGCAGCGCCGAGCGGGGGGTGAACACCGGGGAGCTGTTTTTT
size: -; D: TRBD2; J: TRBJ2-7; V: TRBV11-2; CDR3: CASSLVGGGVSYEQYF; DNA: TGTGCCAGCAGCTTAGTGGGCGGGGGGGTCTCCTACGAGCAGTACTTC
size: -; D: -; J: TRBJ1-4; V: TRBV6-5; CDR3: CASSRDTTTNEKLFF; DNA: TGTGCCAGCAGTCGGGACACTACAACTAATGAAAAACTGTTTTTT
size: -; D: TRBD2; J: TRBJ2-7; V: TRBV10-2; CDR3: CASSVGSGGNTYEQYF; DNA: TGCGCCAGCAGTGTTGGTAGCGGGGGGAACACCTACGAGCAGTACTTC
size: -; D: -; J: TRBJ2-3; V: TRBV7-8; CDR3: CASSLAGTADTQYF; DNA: TGTGCCAGCAGCTTAGCGGGGACCGCAGATACGCAGTATTTT
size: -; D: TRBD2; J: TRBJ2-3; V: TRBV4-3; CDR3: CASSQDLQREGLTDTQYF; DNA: TGCGCCAGCAGCCAAGATTTGCAGCGGGAGGGCCTAACAGATACGCAGTATTTT
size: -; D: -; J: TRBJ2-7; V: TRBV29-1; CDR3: CSVEMRNSYEQYF; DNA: TGCAGCGTTGAAATGCGGAACTCCTACGAGCAGTACTTC
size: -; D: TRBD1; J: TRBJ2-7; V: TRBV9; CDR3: CASSVEGGQTYEQYF; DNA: TGTGCCAGCAGCGTAGAAGGGGGCCAGACCTACGAGCAGTACTTC